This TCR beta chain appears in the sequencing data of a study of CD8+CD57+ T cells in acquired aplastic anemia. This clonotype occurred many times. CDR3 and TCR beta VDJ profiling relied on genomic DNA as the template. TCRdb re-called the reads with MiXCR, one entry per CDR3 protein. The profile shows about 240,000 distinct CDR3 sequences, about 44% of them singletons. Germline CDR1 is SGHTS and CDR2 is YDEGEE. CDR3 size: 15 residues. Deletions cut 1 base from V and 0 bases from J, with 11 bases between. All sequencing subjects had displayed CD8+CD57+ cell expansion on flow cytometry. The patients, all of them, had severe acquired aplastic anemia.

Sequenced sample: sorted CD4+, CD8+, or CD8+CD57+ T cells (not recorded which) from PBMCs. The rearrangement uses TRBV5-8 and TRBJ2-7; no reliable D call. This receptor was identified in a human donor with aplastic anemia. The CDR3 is CASSLSHGSSYEQYF. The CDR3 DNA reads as TGTGCCAGCAGCTTGTCTCACGGTTCCTCCTACGAGCAGTACTTC.